The 24 T cell receptor beta chains below all came from one sample that was sequenced in a study of shared clonotypes between healthy human individuals. Sequencing used immunoSEQ multiplex PCR; TCRdb keeps in-frame clones, though not all of them. Of just over 2,000,000 clones in the sample, about 94% are singletons; the top ten hold 0.9% to 1.3%. CD45RO-negative cells were positively selected for CCR7, leaving out terminally differentiated effector memory CD45RA+ cells. The sequencing input was naive CD8+ T cells sorted from blood. The source of these receptors is a man aged 18 to 29 in good health.

The chain joins TRBV5-1 to TRBJ2-7; 9 bases match TRBD2. Germline CDR1 SGHRS, CDR2 YFSETQ. This CDR3 region has 16 residues. V lost 2 bases, J lost 3 bases, and 9 bases stayed unmatched. The CDR3, as DNA: TGCGCCAGCAGCTTTCATCTTAGCGGGGGCCTCTACGAGCAGTACTTC. Its protein product is CASSFHLSGGLYEQYF.

CDR3 sequence: CASSLGTGDTDTQYF. Written as DNA, the CDR3 is TGTGCCAGCAGCTTAGGGACAGGGGACACAGATACGCAGTATTTT. The genes are TRBV11-2 and TRBJ2-3; the match to TRBD1 covers 9 bases. V dropped 1 base and J dropped 2; count of bases not matched to a gene: 1. CDR1 SGHAT and CDR2 FQNNGV come from the germline V gene. The CDR3 sequence is 15 residues long. Together with reference TRBV11-2 and TRBJ2-3, the CDR3 gives the full variable domain: EAGVAQSPRYKIIEKRQSVAFWCNPISGHATLYWYQQILGQGPKLLIQFQNNGVVDDSQLPKDRFSAERLKGVDSTLKIQPAKLEDSAVYLCASSLGTGDTDTQYFGPGTRLTVL.

J is TRBJ2-4 and V is TRBV4-3; 11 bases match TRBD2. The CDR3 is made up of 18 amino acids. CDR1 LGHNA and CDR2 YSLEER come from the germline V gene. The ends lost 0 bases at V and 9 bases at J; junction bases unmatched: 13. CDR3 amino acids: CASSQDGGGSGRAGIQYF. The CDR3 DNA follows: TGCGCCAGCAGCCAAGATGGGGGCGGTAGCGGGAGGGCCGGCATTCAGTACTTC.

J is TRBJ2-6 and V is TRBV4-3; D is undetermined. V gave up 0 bases and J gave up 2 bases, with 2 bases separating them. This CDR3 spans 14 amino acids. CDR1 and CDR2 from the germline V gene are LGHNA and YSLEER. The CDR3 sequence is CASSQDPGANVLTF. The DNA for the CDR3 is TGCGCCAGCAGCCAAGATCCTGGGGCCAACGTCCTGACTTTC.

Worth noting for this clone: Different DNA sequences within this sample yield the same CDR3. The V call is TRBV30, the J call TRBJ2-1; no clear D gene. The CDR3 spans 12 residues. The germline gives CDR1 GTSNPN, CDR2 SVGIG (reference sequence). Between the trimmed V and J ends, which lost 0 bases and 6 bases, there was a span of 6 bases. This CDR3 is CAWSVVSNEQFF. CDR3 nucleotides: TGTGCCTGGAGTGTAGTTAGCAATGAGCAGTTCTTC.

The chain is built from TRBV28 and TRBJ2-3; TRBD1 matches 8 bases. From germline, CDR1 is MDHEN and CDR2 SYDVKM. Unmatched junction bases numbered 8, after V lost 3 bases and J lost 6 bases. The CDR3 covers 15 residues. This CDR3 reads CASSFSPGGLDTQYF. In nucleotides, the CDR3 is TGTGCCAGCAGTTTTAGCCCAGGGGGCCTGGATACGCAGTATTTT. Complete variable domain (other parts from reference TRBV28 and TRBJ2-3): DVKVTQSSRYLVKRTGEKVFLECVQDMDHENMFWYRQDPGLGLRLIYFSYDVKMKEKGDIPEGYSVSREKKERFSLILESASTNQTSMYLCASSFSPGGLDTQYFGPGTRLTVL.

The CDR3, as DNA: TGCGCCAGCAGCCTCGTCGGACAGGGTCGTAGCGAGCAGTACTTC. Protein product: CASSLVGQGRSEQYF. This rearrangement joins TRBV4-1 to TRBJ2-7; 8 bases are a match to TRBD1. This CDR3 contains 15 residues. V trimming: 4 bases; J trimming: 6 bases; junction bases outside the gene matches: 11. The germline V gene has CDR1 MGHRA and CDR2 YSYEKL.

V gene TRBV7-2 combines with J gene TRBJ2-7, with 11 bases matching TRBD2. Trimming took 0 bases from V and 0 from J; bases not matched to a gene: 4. The CDR3 is made up of 17 amino acids. Germline values: CDR1 SGHTA, CDR2 FQGNSA. CDR3 region: CASSLADLAGGSYEQYF. CDR3 nucleotides: TGTGCCAGCAGCTTAGCGGATCTAGCGGGAGGCTCCTACGAGCAGTACTTC.

This sequence joins TRBV4-1 and TRBJ2-5; TRBD2 is a possible D gene (5 bases). The CDR3 consists of 14 residues. Trimming removed 4 bases at V and 10 bases at J, with 19 bases between. Per the germline V gene, CDR1 is MGHRA and CDR2 is YSYEKL. The CDR3 loop is CASSPPARPGDQYF. In nucleotides, the CDR3 is TGCGCCAGCAGCCCCCCAGCGCGCCCCGGGGACCAGTACTTC.

V and J are TRBV5-6 and TRBJ1-2; D is possibly TRBD1 (6 bases). CDR3 size: 13 residues. Germline CDR1 and CDR2: SGHDT and YYEEEE. Trimming cost V 5 bases and J 4 bases, with 12 bases left between them. The CDR3 loop reads CASSPGEAYGYTF. In DNA, the CDR3 is TGTGCCAGCAGTCCAGGGGAGGCCTATGGCTACACCTTC.

The J gene is TRBJ1-1, the V gene TRBV19; D is uncertain. V shed 5 bases and J shed 3 bases, with 13 bases lying between them. Germline V gene lookup returns CDR1 LNHDA and CDR2 SQIVND (reference sequence). The CDR3 has 14 amino acids. CDR3 region: CASSQAGGYTEAFF. CDR3 nucleotides: TGTGCCAGTAGTCAAGCAGGAGGGTACACTGAAGCTTTCTTT.

V gene TRBV6-4 combines with J gene TRBJ1-2; D possibly corresponds to TRBD1 (6 bases). CDR3 size: 14 residues. V was cut by 0 bases and J by 8 bases, with 13 bases left in between. The germline V gene encodes CDR1 MRHNA and CDR2 SNTAGT. DNA of the CDR3: TGTGCCAGCAGTGACTCGCTGGGGGGCCGAGGCTACACCTTC. Translated: CASSDSLGGRGYTF.

The chain carries TRBV7-9 and TRBJ2-7; 7 nucleotides line up with TRBD2. Germline CDR1 reads SEHNR; CDR2 reads FQNEAQ (reference sequence). Losses at the gene ends were 4 bases for V and 5 bases for J; bases not matched to a gene: 8. The CDR3 extends over 14 amino acids. The CDR3 is CASSWTGGPDEQYF. The CDR3 DNA sequence: TGTGCCAGCAGCTGGACGGGGGGTCCCGACGAGCAGTACTTC.

The rearrangement links TRBV25-1 to TRBJ1-1; 12 bases fit TRBD1. The CDR3 is made up of 17 amino acids. Germline V gives CDR1 MGHDK, CDR2 SYGVNS. V was pared by 4 bases and J by 3 bases, with 9 bases of the junction left unmatched. The CDR3 DNA reads as TGTGCCAGCAGTGGCCGGGACAGGGGGCAAATGGACACTGAAGCTTTCTTT. It specifies CASSGRDRGQMDTEAFF.

The chain links TRBV6-6 to TRBJ2-1, with 9 bases that match TRBD2. J gave up 5 bases and V 7 bases, and 12 bases lay outside the gene matches. The CDR3 runs 16 residues. Germline loops: CDR1 MNHNY, CDR2 SVGAGI (reference sequence). The CDR3 DNA reads TGTGCCAGCAAGTCTGGTATTGCTAGCGGGGACAATGAGCAGTTCTTC. Amino acids: CASKSGIASGDNEQFF.

The V gene is TRBV14, the J gene TRBJ2-1; D is perhaps TRBD1 (6 bases). The germline CDR1 and CDR2 sequences are SGHDN and FVKESK. CDR3 length: 15 residues. Trimming removed 5 bases from V and 6 bases from J, with 17 bases in between. CDR3 sequence (DNA): TGTGCCAGCAGCTGGACTCCCCAAGGGGGCAATGAGCAGTTCTTC. This translates into CASSWTPQGGNEQFF.

The chain links TRBV10-3 to TRBJ2-7; 11 bases line up with TRBD1. The CDR3 consists of 13 residues. Germline V gene data show CDR1 as ENHRY and CDR2 as SYGVKD. Trimming cost V 9 bases and J 5 bases; bases outside gene matches: 6. The CDR3: CAIGTGGIHEQYF. In DNA, the CDR3 is TGTGCCATTGGGACAGGGGGTATCCACGAGCAGTACTTC.

The rearrangement uses TRBV5-1 and TRBJ2-7, with 10 bases aligning to TRBD2. After removal of 3 bases from V and 3 bases from J, the junction contained 21 bases not matched to a gene. This CDR3 is 20 amino acids long. CDR1 and CDR2 from the germline V gene are SGHRS and YFSETQ. CDR3 coding DNA: TGCGCCAGCAGCTCGGCCCCCCTGTCATATTCGGCTAGCGGGGGCTACGAGCAGTACTTC. Protein product: CASSSAPLSYSASGGYEQYF.

The chain carries TRBV6-5 and TRBJ1-5; the D gene is possibly TRBD1 (5 bases). Germline values: CDR1 MNHEY, CDR2 SVGAGI. The CDR3 has 14 amino acids. The ends were cut back, 4 bases at V and 6 bases at J, with 13 bases in the middle. CDR3 coding DNA: TGTGCCAGCAGTTTAAAGGGCGGGGGTCAGCCCCAGCATTTT. Its protein is CASSLKGGGQPQHF.

This chain connects TRBV6-5 to TRBJ1-5; 10 positions agree with TRBD1. Germline loops: CDR1 MNHEY, CDR2 SVGAGI. The CDR3 contains 15 residues. The ends lost 6 bases at V and 4 bases at J; junction bases unmatched: 6. CDR3 amino acids: CASSVGTGENQPQHF. For the CDR3, the DNA is TGTGCCAGCAGCGTCGGGACAGGGGAAAATCAGCCCCAGCATTTT.

This sequence joins TRBV7-2 and TRBJ2-7, with TRBD1 matching over 8 bases. The CDR3 has 16 amino acids. Germline trimming cut 1 base from V and 5 bases from J; bases unmatched to any gene: 10. Per germline, CDR1 SGHTA and CDR2 FQGNSA. CDR3 amino acids: CASSLVPTGEEHEQYF. In DNA form, the CDR3 reads TGTGCCAGCAGCTTAGTCCCGACAGGGGAAGAACACGAGCAGTACTTC.

The chain combines TRBV6-6 with TRBJ1-4; TRBD1 aligns across 8 bases. J lost 8 bases, V lost 4 bases, and 12 bases had no gene match. The length of the CDR3 is 16 residues. Germline V lookup: CDR1 MNHNY, CDR2 SVGAGI (reference sequence). CDR3 bases: TGTGCCAGCAGTTTCGGACAGGGAGGGACGGTCGAAAAACTGTTTTTT. This translates into CASSFGQGGTVEKLFF.

In the case of this clone: One junction end does not reproduce the germline sequence, and a read error may be involved. The genes are TRBV7-7 and TRBJ2-5; D remains unclear. Germline V gives CDR1 SSHAT, CDR2 FNYEAQ (reference sequence). This CDR3 comprises 15 residues. The CDR3 sequence: CASSLWQAPQETQYF. The CDR3 DNA sequence: TGTGCTAGCAGCTTATGGCAGGCCCCCCAAGAGACCCAGTACTTC.

V gene TRBV9 combines with J gene TRBJ2-3; D might be TRBD1 or TRBD2, each matching 6 bases. The germline gives CDR1 SGDLS, CDR2 YYNGEE. V was pared by 4 bases and J by 2 bases, with 20 bases between. This CDR3 spans 17 amino acids. The CDR3 coding sequence is TGTGCCAGCAGCCCAGATGGGGGGCTAGCGAACACAGATACGCAGTATTTT. The encoded protein is CASSPDGGLANTDTQYF. Drawing the rest from reference TRBV9 and TRBJ2-3, the complete variable domain is DSGVTQTPKHLITATGQRVTLRCSPRSGDLSVYWYQQSLDQGLQFLIQYYNGEERAKGNILERFSAQQFPDLHSELNLSSLELGDSALYFCASSPDGGLANTDTQYFGPGTRLTVL.